This is a list of T cell receptor beta chains from one sample in a study of response to subunit inactivated influenza vaccine. TCRdb reanalysed the RT-PCR reads using MiXCR and keeps one entry per CDR3 protein. The table has around 850,000 distinct CDR3 sequences, approximately 18% seen once. The sequenced sample was PBMCs from blood, obtained more than 4 days after vaccination. All receptors come from a man aged 45 to 65 who received an inactivated influenza vaccine. CDR3s include the opening cysteine and the closing phenylalanine or tryptophan. A D gene is named only where the DNA matches it firmly. Clone sizes are given selectively: once, few, many, or a class where the clone is expanded.

J gene: TRBJ2-3; V gene: TRBV19; D gene: .; clone size: few; CDR3 DNA: TGTGCCAGTAGTTTCAGCCGGACCTTCCGGGGGGATACGCAGTATTTT; CDR3 protein: CASSFSRTFRGDTQYF
J gene: TRBJ2-6; V gene: TRBV5-1; D gene: .; clone size: .; CDR3 DNA: TGCGCCAGCTCCCTCCTCACAACTGGGGCCAACGTCCTGACTTTC; CDR3 protein: CASSLLTTGANVLTF
J gene: TRBJ2-1; V gene: TRBV10-3; D gene: TRBD2; clone size: few; CDR3 DNA: TGTGCCATCAGTCAACCGGGACTAACTAATGAGCAGTTCTTC; CDR3 protein: CAISQPGLTNEQFF
J gene: TRBJ2-7; V gene: TRBV9; D gene: TRBD2; clone size: few; CDR3 DNA: TGTGCCAGCAGCCCAGTTACAGCGGGAGGTCGCTACGAGCAGTACTTC; CDR3 protein: CASSPVTAGGRYEQYF
J gene: TRBJ1-1; V gene: TRBV6-2/TRBV6-3; D gene: TRBD1; clone size: .; CDR3 DNA: TGTGCCAGCAGTTGCGCCGCGGGACAGGGATTCACTGAAGCTTTCTTT; CDR3 protein: CASSCAAGQGFTEAFF
J gene: TRBJ1-1; V gene: TRBV28; D gene: .; clone size: .; CDR3 DNA: TGTGCCATCTACCTCCAGGGGGAAGCTTTCTTT; CDR3 protein: CAIYLQGEAFF
J gene: TRBJ2-1; V gene: TRBV12-5; D gene: TRBD1; clone size: few; CDR3 DNA: TGTGCTAGTGGGGCCGGGACAGGGACCTTGGATGAGCAGTTCTTC; CDR3 protein: CASGAGTGTLDEQFF
J gene: TRBJ2-5; V gene: TRBV7-2; D gene: TRBD2; clone size: few; CDR3 DNA: TGTGCCAGCAGTTTAGCGGGACTAGGGATGGAGACCCAGTACTTC; CDR3 protein: CASSLAGLGMETQYF
J gene: TRBJ1-6; V gene: TRBV20-1; D gene: TRBD1; clone size: .; CDR3 DNA: TGCAGTGCTAACCGACAGGGTCTGGAGAATTCACCCCTCCACTTT; CDR3 protein: CSANRQGLENSPLHF
J gene: TRBJ2-7; V gene: TRBV12-3/TRBV12-4; D gene: TRBD2; clone size: .; CDR3 DNA: TGTGCCAGCAGTCCCCTTTTCACTAGCGGGAGGGGGGAGCAGTACTTC; CDR3 protein: CASSPLFTSGRGEQYF
J gene: TRBJ2-3; V gene: TRBV20-1; D gene: .; clone size: .; CDR3 DNA: TGCAGTGCCCACCGGGACTCTAGAGGAGATACGCAGTATTTT; CDR3 protein: CSAHRDSRGDTQYF
J gene: TRBJ1-4; V gene: TRBV4-3; D gene: TRBD1; clone size: .; CDR3 DNA: TGCGCCAGCAGCCAAACAACAGGGGAGGCTGAAAAACTGTTTTTT; CDR3 protein: CASSQTTGEAEKLFF
J gene: TRBJ2-5; V gene: TRBV7-9; D gene: TRBD2; clone size: .; CDR3 DNA: TGTGCCAGCAGCTTAACGGGGGGAAAAGAGACCCAGTACTTC; CDR3 protein: CASSLTGGKETQYF
J gene: TRBJ2-5; V gene: TRBV12-3/TRBV12-4; D gene: .; clone size: .; CDR3 DNA: TGTGCCAGCAGTTTTTGGGCACAGGGTACGGGGGAGACCCAGTACTTC; CDR3 protein: CASSFWAQGTGETQYF
J gene: TRBJ2-7; V gene: TRBV29-1; D gene: .; clone size: many; CDR3 DNA: TGCAGCGTGATTGATGGCTCCTACGAGCAGTACTTC; CDR3 protein: CSVIDGSYEQYF
J gene: TRBJ2-1; V gene: TRBV5-6; D gene: TRBD2; clone size: .; CDR3 DNA: TGTGCCAGCAGCGCGGGACTAGCGGGAGGGCCTGAGCAGTTCTTC; CDR3 protein: CASSAGLAGGPEQFF
J gene: TRBJ2-1; V gene: TRBV7-9; D gene: TRBD1; clone size: few; CDR3 DNA: TGTGCCAGCAGCTTGGGACAGGGGGGCAGCGAGCAGTTCTTC; CDR3 protein: CASSLGQGGSEQFF
J gene: TRBJ2-2; V gene: TRBV19; D gene: .; clone size: .; CDR3 DNA: TGTGCTGCACAGGGACGCCCGAACACCGGGGAGCTGTTTTTT; CDR3 protein: CAAQGRPNTGELFF
J gene: TRBJ2-7; V gene: TRBV5-6; D gene: TRBD1; clone size: .; CDR3 DNA: TGTGCCAGCAGCTTCCCAGGGACAGGATCCTACGAGCAGTACTTC; CDR3 protein: CASSFPGTGSYEQYF
J gene: TRBJ2-3; V gene: TRBV29-1; D gene: .; clone size: .; CDR3 DNA: TGCAGCGTTGAAGATTTTCGGTGGGGGAGAGGCACAGATACGCAGTATTTT; CDR3 protein: CSVEDFRWGRGTDTQYF
J gene: TRBJ1-1; V gene: TRBV10-3; D gene: .; clone size: .; CDR3 DNA: TGTGCCATCAGCGACCCCGGAGGGACTGAAGCTTTCTTT; CDR3 protein: CAISDPGGTEAFF
J gene: TRBJ2-7; V gene: TRBV6-1; D gene: .; clone size: few; CDR3 DNA: TGTGCCAGCAGCCAAGCGACAGGATCCTACGAGCAGTACTTC; CDR3 protein: CASSQATGSYEQYF
J gene: TRBJ2-7; V gene: TRBV28; D gene: TRBD1; clone size: .; CDR3 DNA: TGTGCCAGCACCACGCCCCGGACAGGGGGTTTCGAGCAGTACTTC; CDR3 protein: CASTTPRTGGFEQYF
J gene: TRBJ2-7; V gene: TRBV14; D gene: TRBD2; clone size: few; CDR3 DNA: TGTGCCAGCAGCCAAGAAGCGGGAGTTTACGAGCAGTACTTC; CDR3 protein: CASSQEAGVYEQYF
J gene: TRBJ2-1; V gene: TRBV12-3/TRBV12-4; D gene: TRBD1; clone size: .; CDR3 DNA: TGTGCCAGCCGTCCCGCAGGGGGCGATTACAATGAGCAGTTCTTC; CDR3 protein: CASRPAGGDYNEQFF
J gene: TRBJ1-6; V gene: TRBV20-1; D gene: .; clone size: .; CDR3 DNA: TGCAGTGCTACCCCAGCACCGGGAGGTTCACCCCTCCACTTT; CDR3 protein: CSATPAPGGSPLHF
J gene: TRBJ2-4; V gene: TRBV5-1; D gene: TRBD2; clone size: few; CDR3 DNA: TGCGCCACCTCGGCGGGGGACGCCAAAAACATTCAGTACTTC; CDR3 protein: CATSAGDAKNIQYF
J gene: TRBJ2-5; V gene: TRBV12-3/TRBV12-4; D gene: .; clone size: few; CDR3 DNA: TGTGCCAGCAGATCACTCAGATACCAGCCGGAGACCCAGTACTTC; CDR3 protein: CASRSLRYQPETQYF
J gene: TRBJ1-4; V gene: TRBV10-3; D gene: TRBD1; clone size: many; CDR3 DNA: TGTGCCATCAGTGACCGAGGGGACAGGGGGCGTGAAAAACTGTTTTTT; CDR3 protein: CAISDRGDRGREKLFF
J gene: TRBJ2-7; V gene: TRBV10-3; D gene: .; clone size: many; CDR3 DNA: TGTGCCATCAGTGAGTCGCCGTACGAGCAGTACTTC; CDR3 protein: CAISESPYEQYF